The rows below give T cell receptor beta chains drawn from one sample of a study of T-cell memory formation after mild COVID-19. TCRdb reprocessed the 5' RACE reads with MiXCR, giving one entry per CDR3 protein. The sample lists fewer than 550,000 distinct CDR3 sequences, 20% seen once, with roughly 8.4% in the top ten. Sequencing used PBMCs or a T cell subset sorted from them (not recorded which). Receptors originate from an adult woman who had mild COVID-19 (a few samples of this study predate the infection). Cell type and time point are not known. Each CDR3 is given without its conserved first and last residue. The D gene is left open where the match is weak.

D gene,V gene,J gene,CDR3 protein
TRBD2,TRBV7-9,TRBJ2-5,ASSSTSGSTETQY
TRBD2,TRBV15,TRBJ2-5,ATSRVGRLAGEGETQY
TRBD1,TRBV6-5,TRBJ1-1,ASSYLGTGIFQNTEAF
TRBD2,TRBV4-2,TRBJ2-6,ASSQEFGGRVSGANVLT
.,TRBV4-2,TRBJ1-1,ASSQEVRVSRSDTEAF
TRBD1,TRBV11-3,TRBJ2-4,ASSLEGARQGANIQY
.,TRBV12-3/TRBV12-4,TRBJ1-1,ASSIAGSMNTEAF
.,TRBV11-2,TRBJ2-3,ASSSGLGDTQY
.,TRBV11-3,TRBJ2-5,ASSLDQRAQY
.,TRBV24-1,TRBJ1-5,ATSDSGRYSNQPQH
.,TRBV6-5,TRBJ2-2,ASSYSVRDTGELF
.,TRBV18,TRBJ2-4,ASSPVEGWQY
.,TRBV4-1,TRBJ1-4,ASSRGGGDEKLF
TRBD1,TRBV19,TRBJ2-7,ASSIFRTGSSYEQY
.,TRBV18,TRBJ2-7,ASQPGHSYEQY
.,TRBV4-1,TRBJ2-5,ASSQSRGYVGTQY
.,TRBV6-5,TRBJ2-2,ASSYSTTNTGELF
.,TRBV3-1,TRBJ2-2,ASSQWGTNTGELF
.,TRBV24-1,TRBJ1-2,ATSDSGGYT
TRBD2,TRBV15,TRBJ2-1,ATRTSGGFEQF
.,TRBV6-5,TRBJ2-7,ASSLRDGTHEQY
TRBD2,TRBV7-2,TRBJ2-3,ASSSGGGADTQY
.,TRBV5-1,TRBJ1-1,ASSPYGITEAF
TRBD1,TRBV5-1,TRBJ2-7,ASSLTGTAYYEQY